This is a list of T cell receptor beta chains from one sample in a study of vaccination effects on CD4 cells after COVID-19. Their antigen targets remain unknown. The data were produced by immunoSEQ multiplex PCR, yet TCRdb's version contains in-frame clones alone and is incomplete. The sample holds about 41,000 clones, over 60% seen once. The sample here was CD4+ T cells from PBMCs cultured with HCoV-NL63 spike peptides, taken before COVID-19 vaccination. These receptors all come from a human donor who received a COVID-19 vaccine. The CDR3 runs from the conserved cysteine through the conserved F or W. The D gene is left open where the match is weak. For some rows the clone size is stated as once, few or many, or as a class when expanded; others skip it.

J gene,clone size,V gene,D gene,CDR3 DNA,CDR3 protein
TRBJ2-5,NA,TRBV12-3/TRBV12-4,NA,TGTGCCAGCAGTTTAACTATTGAGACCCAGTACTTC,CASSLTIETQYF
TRBJ1-4,few,TRBV5-1,NA,TGCGCCAGCAGCTTGGGGGCCGCTAATGAAAAACTGTTTTTT,CASSLGAANEKLFF
TRBJ1-2,NA,TRBV3-1/TRBV3-2,TRBD1,TGTGCCAGCAGCCAAGGGGGACAGGGGGCTATCGGCTACACCTTC,CASSQGGQGAIGYTF
TRBJ1-5,NA,TRBV30,NA,TGTGCCTGGAGTGTACCGGGGGACCTCTTAGAGCAGCCCCAGCATTTT,CAWSVPGDLLEQPQHF
TRBJ2-2,NA,TRBV5-1,NA,TGCGCCAGCAGCTTGGTTCCGAACACCGGGGAGCTGTTTTTT,CASSLVPNTGELFF
TRBJ1-4,few,TRBV2,NA,TGTGCCACCACTGTTCAGGGGCAATTGGGTGAAAAACTGTTTTTT,CATTVQGQLGEKLFF
TRBJ2-1,once,TRBV5-1,TRBD1,TGCGCCAGCAGCTCCTCGGGACAGGGAAACAATGAGCAGTTCTTC,CASSSSGQGNNEQFF
TRBJ1-3,NA,TRBV6-2/TRBV6-3,NA,TGTGCCAGCAGTGCCGGGACGGCCTCTGGAAACACCATATATTTT,CASSAGTASGNTIYF
TRBJ1-1,NA,TRBV24-1,TRBD1,TGTGCCACCAGTGATTCCCCCGGACAGGGAATGAACACTGAAGCTTTCTTT,CATSDSPGQGMNTEAFF
TRBJ1-2,NA,TRBV7-2,TRBD1,TGTGCCAGCAGCCCACCGACAGGGTTCTATGGCTACACCTTC,CASSPPTGFYGYTF
TRBJ2-1,once,TRBV24-1,NA,TGTGCCACCAGTGATTTTTTGGGAGGTATCCTAAATGAGCAGTTCTTC,CATSDFLGGILNEQFF
TRBJ1-2,few,TRBV5-4,NA,TGTGCCAGCAGCTTGGGGATTTTCTGGGGCTACACCTTC,CASSLGIFWGYTF